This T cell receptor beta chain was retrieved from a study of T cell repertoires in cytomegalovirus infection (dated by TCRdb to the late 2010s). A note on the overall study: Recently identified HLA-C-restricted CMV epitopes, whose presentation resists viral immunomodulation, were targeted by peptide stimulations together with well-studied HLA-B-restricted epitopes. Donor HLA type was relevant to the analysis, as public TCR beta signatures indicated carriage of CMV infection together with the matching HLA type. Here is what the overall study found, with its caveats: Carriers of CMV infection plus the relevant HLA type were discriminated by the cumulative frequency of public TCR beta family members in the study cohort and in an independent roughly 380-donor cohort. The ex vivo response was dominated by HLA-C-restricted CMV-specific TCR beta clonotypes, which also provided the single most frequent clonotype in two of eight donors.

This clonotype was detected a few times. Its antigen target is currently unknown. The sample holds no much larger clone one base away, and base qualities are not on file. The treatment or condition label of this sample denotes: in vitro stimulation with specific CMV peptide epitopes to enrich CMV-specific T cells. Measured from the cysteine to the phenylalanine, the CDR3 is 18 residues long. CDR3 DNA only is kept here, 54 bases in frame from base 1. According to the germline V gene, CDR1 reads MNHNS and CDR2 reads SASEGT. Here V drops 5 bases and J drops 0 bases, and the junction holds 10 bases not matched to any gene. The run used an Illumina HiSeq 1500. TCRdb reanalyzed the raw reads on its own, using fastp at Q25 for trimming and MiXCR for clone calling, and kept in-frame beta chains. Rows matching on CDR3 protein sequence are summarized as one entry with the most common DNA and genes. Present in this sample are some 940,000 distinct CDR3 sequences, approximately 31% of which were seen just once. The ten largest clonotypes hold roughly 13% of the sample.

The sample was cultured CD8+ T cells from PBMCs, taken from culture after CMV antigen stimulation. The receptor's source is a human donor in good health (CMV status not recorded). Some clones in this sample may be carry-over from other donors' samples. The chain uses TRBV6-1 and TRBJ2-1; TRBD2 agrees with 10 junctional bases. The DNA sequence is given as TGTGCCAGCAGTATAGTTAGCGGGGGGTTTAGCTCCTACAATGAGCAGTTCTTC. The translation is CASSIVSGGFSSYNEQFF.